This TCR beta chain was retrieved from a study of cytomegalovirus exposure and HLA in healthy donors. Whole-study context: In a previous analysis, around 110 million unique TCR beta sequences were found from approximately 180 million T cells.

Per germline, CDR1 SGHNT and CDR2 YYREEE (reference sequence). The V gene lost 4 bases and the J gene lost 3 bases, with 13 bases spanning the gap. The CDR3 sequence is 15 residues long. Regarding the study as a whole: TCR beta V- and J-gene trimming was later associated with a missense DCLRE1C variant. About 87% or about 30% of the time was how often most TCR beta V segments were productive, according to an earlier analysis.

To note about this clone: Its antigen is still unknown.

Vbeta (60) and Jbeta (13) primers were used in the PCR. Method: immunoSEQ multiplex PCR; TCRdb's copy keeps in-frame clones and lacks some. The sample lists under 150,000 clones, about 59% occurring once. This cohort consisted of healthy bone marrow donors. The origin of this receptor is a middle-aged woman in good health and CMV-seropositive. The rearrangement uses TRBV5-4 and TRBJ2-2, with D possibly matching TRBD2 (6 bases). Sequencing used PBMCs. The CDR3 bases are TGTGCCAGCAGCCCGAGGACTACGGACACCGGGGAGCTGTTTTTT. It translates to CASSPRTTDTGELFF.